One and the same sample provided the 27 T cell receptor beta chains below, sequenced in a study of spatial heterogeneity in lung cancer. General observations from the study: Within tumors, counts of expanded alpha and beta TCRs tracked tumor mutation counts.

Time point noted: sample taken at primary tumor resection. These TCRs are of unknown antigen specificity. TCRdb independently ran MiXCR on the 5' RACE reads; one entry per CDR3 protein. The data show about 18,000 distinct CDR3 sequences, about 9.6% seen once. The sample was lung tumor tissue, taken at surgery. Receptor source: a female donor with early-stage non-small cell lung cancer.

This clonotype has ten or more counts. Found in a library prepared for alpha chains, this beta chain is an off-target read, and its abundance has little meaning. The V gene is TRBV2, the J gene TRBJ2-7; 7 bases fit TRBD1. Germline-derived CDR1 and CDR2 are SNHLY and FYNNEI. The CDR3 spans 11 residues. V lost 8 bases, J lost 10 bases, and 8 bases stayed unmatched. CDR3 nucleotides: TGTGCCAGCCGGGGACAGTTGGAACAGTACTTC. Translation gives CASRGQLEQYF.

This clonotype is categorized as medium-sized. Within a library made for alpha chains, this beta chain is off target, and its count is uninformative. This chain uses TRBV5-1 with TRBJ2-1, with 14 bases identical to TRBD2. Trimming took 3 bases from V and 6 from J; bases not matched to a gene: 2. The CDR3 has 15 amino acids. Germline values: CDR1 SGHRS, CDR2 YFSETQ. In DNA form, the CDR3 reads TGCGCCAGCAGCTCGGGACTAGCGGGGGTCAATGAGCAGTTCTTC. Amino acids: CASSSGLAGVNEQFF.

This clonotype has a handful of counts. The library was designed around alpha chains, so this beta chain is a stray read whose abundance carries little weight. The rearrangement joins TRBV7-3 to TRBJ2-1; 7 positions match TRBD2. The ends lost 5 bases at V and 2 bases at J; junction bases unmatched: 12. The CDR3 is 17 residues long. Looked up from germline, CDR1 is SGHTA and CDR2 is FQGTGA. The CDR3 loop is CASSPLGGVYTYNEQFF. CDR3 sequence (DNA): TGTGCCAGCAGCCCGCTGGGAGGGGTCTACACCTACAATGAGCAGTTCTTC.

The sample holds many counts of this clonotype. This beta chain appears as a stray read in a library generated for alpha chains; its size is not informative. CDR3 nucleotide sequence: TGTGCCAGCAGCTTAGGGGCAGGGCTCTACGAGCAGTACTTC. This encodes CASSLGAGLYEQYF. The rearrangement joins TRBV7-9 to TRBJ2-7, with D possibly being TRBD1 (5 bases). Germline V lookup: CDR1 SEHNR, CDR2 FQNEAQ (reference sequence). Trimming pared 1 base from V and 3 bases from J, leaving 10 bases between. The CDR3 runs 14 residues.

In its sample, this clonotype was seen many times. This beta chain slipped into a library made for alpha chains as a stray read, so its size is not meaningful. This chain links TRBV6-2 or TRBV6-3 with TRBJ2-7; no reliable D call. The CDR3 is 12 amino acids. The germline V and J ends were trimmed by 2 bases and 2 bases, with 4 bases remaining between them. Germline assignment: CDR1 MNHEY and CDR2 SVGEGT. This CDR3 reads CASSYGTYEQYF. CDR3 nucleotides: TGTGCCAGCAGTTACGGCACCTACGAGCAGTACTTC.

A note on this clonotype: The library was prepared for alpha chains; this beta chain is a stray read, so its frequency means little. This chain connects TRBV29-1 to TRBJ2-7; TRBD1 might be the D (6 bases). Germline CDR1 and CDR2: SQVTM and ANQGSEA. This CDR3 spans 12 amino acids. Trimming cost V 5 bases and J 6 bases, with 14 bases left between them. Here the CDR3 DNA reads TGCAGCGTTATCACAGGGATTGCCGAGCAGTACTTC. It codes for CSVITGIAEQYF.

With respect to this clonotype: This beta chain is an unintended read in a library built for alpha chains; its size means little. CDR3 sequence: CASSPQGGTEAFF. CDR3 nucleotides: TGTGCCAGCAGCCCCCAAGGGGGCACTGAAGCTTTCTTT. J is TRBJ1-1 and V is TRBV7-2; maybe TRBD1 (6 bases). Germline V gene sequence: CDR1 SGHTA, CDR2 FQGNSA. The V end lost 5 bases, the J end lost 4 bases, and 11 bases lay between the germline ends. The CDR3 is made up of 13 amino acids.

This clonotype was seen more than once but under ten times. This beta chain is an off-target read within a library intended for alpha chains, so its frequency means little. The V gene is TRBV20-1, the J gene TRBJ2-1; possibly TRBD2 for D (5 bases). The CDR3 spans 12 residues. Germline CDR1 reads DFQATT; CDR2 reads SNEGSKA (reference sequence). V was cut by 7 bases and J by 5 bases, with 12 bases left in between. This chain's CDR3 is CSVRRDNNEQFF. CDR3 DNA: TGCAGTGTTCGCCGGGATAACAATGAGCAGTTCTTC.

This clonotype turned up a few times. As an off-target read in a library built for alpha chains, this beta chain has a frequency of little significance. The V and J genes are TRBV6-5 and TRBJ1-3; D is unresolved. The CDR3 consists of 16 residues. CDR1 and CDR2 from the germline V gene are MNHEY and SVGAGI. V lost 6 bases and J 1 base, leaving 16 bases between the germline ends. The DNA for the CDR3 is TGTGCCAGCAGACTGAGTCCGGGCTCATCTGGAAACACCATATATTTT. The encoded protein is CASRLSPGSSGNTIYF.

Worth noting for this clonotype: This beta chain appears as a stray read in a library generated for alpha chains; its size is not informative. The rearrangement uses TRBV12-3 or TRBV12-4 and TRBJ1-2; no firm D call. V was trimmed by 9 bases and J by 4 bases, leaving 12 bases between them. The CDR3 has 12 amino acids. The CDR3 DNA reads TGTGCCAGTACTAAGGCCAGCTATGGCTACACCTTC. Translating gives CASTKASYGYTF.

This clonotype was detected ten times or more. Being off target in a library aimed at alpha chains, this beta chain has a size of little meaning. The chain is built from TRBV12-3 or TRBV12-4 and TRBJ2-2; D assignment may be TRBD1 or TRBD2 (5 bases each). CDR3 length equals 16 residues. V was trimmed by 3 bases and J by 4 bases, leaving 15 bases between them. The CDR3 loop reads CASSFSGGRGTGELFF. The CDR3 nucleotides are TGTGCCAGCAGTTTTTCTGGGGGAAGGGGCACCGGGGAGCTGTTTTTT.

This clonotype was detected many times. The library was built for alpha chains, so this beta chain is an off-target read and its size means little. V is TRBV11-3 and J is TRBJ1-1; D is ambiguous. V gave up 5 bases and J gave up 7 bases, with 5 bases separating them. The CDR3 extends over 10 amino acids. Germline V gene lookup returns CDR1 SGHNT and CDR2 YENEEA. As DNA, the CDR3 is TGTGCCAGCAGCCACAGTGAAGCTTTCTTT. Its translation is CASSHSEAFF.

On this clonotype itself: Little can be read into the size of this beta chain, an off-target read in a library designed for alpha chains. The V and J genes are TRBV28 and TRBJ1-1, with 10 bases fitting TRBD1. This CDR3 is 14 amino acids long. Germline CDR1 and CDR2: MDHEN and SYDVKM. The V gene end was trimmed by 5 bases and the J gene end by 2 bases; junction bases not matched to a gene: 2. CDR3 residues: CASSGDRGNTEAFF. Written as DNA, the CDR3 is TGTGCCAGCAGTGGGGACAGGGGAAACACTGAAGCTTTCTTT.

This clonotype was seen repeatedly, ten times or more. A library made for alpha chains picked up this beta chain off target, so its size means little. The rearrangement links TRBV12-3 or TRBV12-4 to TRBJ1-5; D is undetermined. This CDR3 spans 13 amino acids. Trimming took 5 bases from V and 2 from J, leaving 7 bases between them. The CDR3 is CASSMYGNQPQHF. In nucleotides, the CDR3 is TGTGCCAGCAGTATGTACGGCAATCAGCCCCAGCATTTT.

To note about this clonotype: In a library made to pick up alpha chains, this beta chain is a stray read with a size that means little. The rearrangement links TRBV3-1 to TRBJ1-1; D is uncertain. Trimming left V 3 bases short and J 4 bases short, with 12 bases between. CDR3 length: 14 amino acids. The germline V gene has CDR1 LGHDT and CDR2 YNNKEL (reference sequence). The CDR3 DNA reads as TGTGCCAGCAGCCATTCACTCCCCGGCACTGAAGCTTTCTTT. This translates into CASSHSLPGTEAFF.

This clonotype is termed medium-sized (0.01 to 0.1%). This beta chain is off target for a library built for alpha chains, so its abundance means little. This chain links TRBV12-3 or TRBV12-4 with TRBJ2-3; 7 positions match TRBD1. The CDR3 covers 13 residues. V trimming: 8 bases; J trimming: 0 bases; junction bases outside the gene matches: 2. CDR3 coding DNA: TGTGCCAGCGGGACAGTCAGCACAGATACGCAGTATTTT. Its protein is CASGTVSTDTQYF.

This clonotype was recorded once. As an off-target read in a library built for alpha chains, this beta chain has a frequency of little significance. The V and J genes are TRBV5-1 and TRBJ2-2; 7 positions agree with TRBD1. Trimming took 1 base from V and 4 from J; bases not matched to a gene: 4. This CDR3 contains 15 residues. Germline V gives CDR1 SGHRS, CDR2 YFSETQ. CDR3 protein: CASSLTDRSTGELFF. The CDR3 coding sequence is TGCGCCAGCAGCTTGACGGACAGGAGCACCGGGGAGCTGTTTTTT.

Points on this clonotype: This beta chain represents an off-target read in a library built for alpha chains; its size is of limited meaning. The chain couples TRBV5-1 to TRBJ2-1, with TRBD1 as a possible D gene (6 bases). This CDR3 is built from 14 residues. The germline gives CDR1 SGHRS, CDR2 YFSETQ. Deletions cut 4 bases from V and 0 bases from J, with 8 bases between. CDR3 nucleotides: TGCGCCAGCAGCCAGGGGAACTCCTACAATGAGCAGTTCTTC. Its protein is CASSQGNSYNEQFF.

In the case of this clonotype: This beta chain is off target for a library built for alpha chains, so its abundance means little. The V gene is TRBV7-3, the J gene TRBJ1-1, with 10 bases aligning to TRBD1. Germline-derived CDR1 and CDR2 are SGHTA and FQGTGA. The CDR3 loop spans 15 amino acids. J was trimmed by 2 bases and V by 7 bases; bases with no gene match: 7. Here the CDR3 reads CASKPTGGINTEAFF. In DNA, the CDR3 is TGTGCCAGCAAACCGACAGGGGGCATTAACACTGAAGCTTTCTTT.

As for this clonotype: For a library built for alpha chains, this beta chain is a stray read; little rests on its size. The rearrangement links TRBV5-1 to TRBJ2-1; D might be TRBD2 (6 bases). Trimming removed 1 base from V and 6 bases from J, with 11 bases in between. The germline V gene encodes CDR1 SGHRS and CDR2 YFSETQ. The CDR3 runs 14 residues. The CDR3 DNA reads as TGCGCCAGCAGCTTGCCGGTAGCGGCCAATGAGCAGTTCTTC. It translates to CASSLPVAANEQFF.

Of note for this clonotype: Because this beta chain is a stray read in a library intended to capture alpha chains, its abundance should not be given much weight. The chain is built from TRBV9 and TRBJ2-3, with 12 bases aligning to TRBD2. Germline trimming cut 2 bases from V and 7 bases from J; bases unmatched to any gene: 11. Germline loops: CDR1 SGDLS, CDR2 YYNGEE. The CDR3 sequence is 17 residues long. In nucleotides, the CDR3 is TGTGCCAGCAGCGTCCCCGCGACTAGCGGGGGATCGAATACGCAGTATTTT. Translating gives CASSVPATSGGSNTQYF.

Concerning this clonotype: This beta chain slipped into a library made for alpha chains as a stray read, so its size is not meaningful. V gene TRBV30 combines with J gene TRBJ2-7; D remains unclear. V was pared by 7 bases and J by 2 bases, with 15 bases between. The CDR3 runs to 13 residues. CDR1 is GTSNPN, CDR2 SVGIG, per germline (reference sequence). CDR3 amino acids: CASTHTVAYEQYF. CDR3 nucleotides: TGTGCCTCGACTCATACAGTGGCCTACGAGCAGTACTTC.

This clonotype has only a few counts. The library was prepared for alpha chains; this beta chain is a stray read, so its frequency means little. V usage is TRBV12-3 or TRBV12-4 and J usage is TRBJ1-5; 11 bases fit TRBD1. With 5 bases clipped from V and 8 bases from J, the junction kept 8 bases outside the gene matches. This CDR3 spans 15 amino acids. CDR3 sequence reads: CASSHSGTGGKPQHF. The CDR3 nucleotides are TGTGCCAGCAGTCATTCAGGGACAGGGGGTAAGCCCCAGCATTTT.

This clonotype was observed a handful of times. This beta chain is a stray sequence in a library constructed for alpha chains; its clone size is not meaningful. This chain connects TRBV12-3 or TRBV12-4 to TRBJ1-1; no reliable D call. The CDR3 totals 13 residues. V lost 4 bases, J lost 6 bases, and 12 bases lay in between. CDR3 amino acids: CASSSQSRAEAFF. Written as DNA, the CDR3 is TGTGCCAGCAGTTCCCAATCCCGGGCTGAAGCTTTCTTT.

This clonotype was seen at least ten times. Being off target in a library aimed at alpha chains, this beta chain has a size of little meaning. This chain uses TRBV7-2 with TRBJ2-7; 7 nucleotides match TRBD1. Germline CDR1 SGHTA, CDR2 FQGNSA. The ends lost 3 bases at V and 4 bases at J; junction bases unmatched: 9. This CDR3 has 15 residues. The CDR3 sequence: CASSFPGGRRYEQYF. The DNA for the CDR3 is TGTGCCAGCAGCTTCCCAGGGGGAAGGCGTTACGAGCAGTACTTC.

This clonotype has ten or more counts. Little can be read into the size of this beta chain, an off-target read in a library designed for alpha chains. The J gene is TRBJ2-3, the V gene TRBV18; 7 bases are a match to TRBD1. Germline V gives CDR1 KGHSH, CDR2 LQKENI. J lost 6 bases, V lost 8 bases, and 11 bases had no gene match. This CDR3 comprises 14 residues. The CDR3 DNA reads as TGTGCCAGCCAATTGACAGGGCAGGGGGATACGCAGTATTTT. Its protein is CASQLTGQGDTQYF. The entire variable domain, with the rest obtained from reference TRBV18 and TRBJ2-3, is as follows: NAGVMQNPRHLVRRRGQEARLRCSPMKGHSHVYWYRQLPEEGLKFMVYLQKENIIDESGMPKERFSAEFPKEGPSILRIQQVVRGDSAAYFCASQLTGQGDTQYFGPGTRLTVL.

Comments on this clonotype: The library was designed around alpha chains, so this beta chain is a stray read whose abundance carries little weight. In nucleotides, the CDR3 is TGTGCCAGCAGTTACCGACAGGGGGGCTACAATGAGCAGTTCTTC. It codes for CASSYRQGGYNEQFF. The gene calls are TRBV6-2 or TRBV6-3 and TRBJ2-1; 9 bases map to TRBD1. Trimming removed 2 bases from V and 3 bases from J; junction bases left unmatched: 2. The CDR3 is 15 residues long. The germline V gene encodes CDR1 MNHEY and CDR2 SVGEGT.